This TCR beta chain was sequenced for a study of T cells after yellow fever vaccination. Study conclusions and caveats: Most primary-vaccination clones reappeared after the booster (about 96% CD4, 75% to 90% CD8). Compared with primary, the secondary response was weaker and peaked at day 5, not 15.

TCRdb re-called the 5' RACE reads through MiXCR, storing one row per CDR3 protein. The data contain 400,000 or so distinct CDR3 sequences, more than 5.5% of them singletons. This clonotype came up a few times. Its antigen is not identified. V gave up 0 bases and J gave up 8 bases; unmatched junction bases: 4. The CDR3 is 15 residues long. CDR1 DFQATT and CDR2 SNEGSKA come from the germline V gene (reference sequence). This TCR derives from a man aged 25-45 years who received the YFV17D yellow fever vaccine. Material: PBMCs, obtained 5 days after the yellow fever booster vaccination. The chain has TRBV20-1 and TRBJ2-1, with 13 bases lining up with TRBD2. The CDR3 region is CSARELAGGPHEQFF. Here the CDR3 DNA reads TGCAGTGCTAGAGAACTAGCGGGAGGGCCTCATGAGCAGTTCTTC.